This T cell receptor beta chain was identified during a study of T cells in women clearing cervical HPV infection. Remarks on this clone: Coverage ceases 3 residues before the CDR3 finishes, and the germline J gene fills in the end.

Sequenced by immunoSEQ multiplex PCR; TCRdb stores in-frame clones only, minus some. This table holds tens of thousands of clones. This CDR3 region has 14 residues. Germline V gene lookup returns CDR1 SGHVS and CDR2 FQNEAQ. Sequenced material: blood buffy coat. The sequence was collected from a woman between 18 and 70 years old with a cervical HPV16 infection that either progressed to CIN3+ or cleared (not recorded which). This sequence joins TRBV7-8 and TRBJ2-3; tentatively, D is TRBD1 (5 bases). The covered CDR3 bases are TGTGCCAGCCTGGGGCGCAGGGATCAAGAGACG. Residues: CASLGRRDQET. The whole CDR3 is CASLGRRDQETQYF.